The text below deals with one T cell receptor beta chain. This clone was seen more than once but under ten times. Its antigen remains undetermined. Mouse gene names and germline sequences are the ones reported for this receptor. The read stops 4 residues short of the end of the CDR3; the missing end is completed from the germline J gene. Sequences LGHNA (CDR1) and YNLKQL (CDR2) are obtained from the germline V gene (reference sequence). The CDR3 runs 13 amino acids, cysteine and phenylalanine included. Sequencing covers 27 bases of the CDR3, shown here with the frame starting at base 1. The data are from a study of CD8+ T cells in alopecia areata (dated by TCRdb to the late 2010s). With regard to the full study: Skin from C3H/HeJ donors aged about 6-12 months with spontaneous alopecia was grafted onto female C3H/HeJ recipients aged roughly 7-10 weeks. To study T cell clonal expansion in alopecia areata, the researchers applied high-throughput TCRbeta sequencing to both the C3H/HeJ mouse model and human patients. Scalp tissue and sorted CD4+ and CD8+ peripheral blood T cells from patchy and totalis/universalis alopecia areata patients and from healthy controls were covered by human TCRbeta sequencing. Scalp clonality was compared among normal scalp (n=4), patchy alopecia areata scalp (n=8), and alopecia totalis/universalis scalp (n=8). The RNA source kit depended on sample type: the PAXgene miRNA kit for fixed scalp, the miRNeasy kit for PBMCs, and the RNeasy kit for mouse skin. TCRbeta CDR3 regions were amplified by immunoSEQ multiplex PCR with 35 Vbeta forward and 13 Jbeta reverse primers. Study-wide conclusions, independent of this receptor: Unlike mouse skin, which is dominated by gammadelta T cells, normal human skin has resident alphabeta T cells that are also sequenced, and this complicates analysis of the scalp TCR repertoire. Shared TCR sequences between patients were less evident than in mice, which may be partly attributable to HLA diversity in the patient population. Compared with normal scalp, lesional scalp had higher clonality and more expanded CD8+ clones, particularly in alopecia totalis/universalis, a pattern that suggests antigenic drive.

Receptors were amplified or captured by the immunoSEQ multiplex PCR assay. For TCR sequencing, RNA was extracted from every sample and reverse transcribed into cDNA to serve as template. SuperScript III was used for first-strand cDNA synthesis, primed with a 2:1 mix of oligo-dT and random hexamers. Amplification bias was assessed with a synthetic immune receptor repertoire, and residual bias was removed computationally. Libraries were sequenced on Illumina HiSeq with 60 bp reads covering the CDR3, read from J toward V. The paper's data handling went like this. Raw reads were preprocessed for error removal, and CDR3 was defined according to IMGT conventions as running from the conserved cysteine to phenylalanine. Clonality was computed by normalizing Shannon entropy by log2 of the number of productive unique TCRs and subtracting the result from 1. Scalp TCRbeta sequences were cross-referenced with sorted blood CD4 and CD8 repertoires so that the CD4 or CD8 identity of scalp clones could be inferred. The source is immuneACCESS, and TCRdb retained only in-frame sequences with V and J called. Part of the clones is not carried over; for the studies checked, unresolved V genes explain less than half of this, and the remainder is unexplained. V and J calls and clone size are given by that table; D and trimming were obtained from the DNA. The table for this sample lists around 290,000 clones, none of them counted only once. Around 1.2% of the sample comes from the top ten.

Cells from pooled mouse cutaneous lymph nodes were stained for CD4, CD8alpha, NKG2D, NKG2ACE and other markers and then sorted on a BD Influx. In this chain, TRBV5 is recombined with TRBJ1-1; a weak D assignment points to TRBD1 (5 bases agree). What was sequenced was CD4+ T cells sorted from a lymph node. This receptor was identified in a C3H/HeJ mouse with alopecia areata. In terms of MHC, this strain is H2-k. The encoded CDR3 is CASSQAQALEVFF. CDR3 DNA (partial): TGTGCCAGCAGCCAAGCACAGGCCCTA.